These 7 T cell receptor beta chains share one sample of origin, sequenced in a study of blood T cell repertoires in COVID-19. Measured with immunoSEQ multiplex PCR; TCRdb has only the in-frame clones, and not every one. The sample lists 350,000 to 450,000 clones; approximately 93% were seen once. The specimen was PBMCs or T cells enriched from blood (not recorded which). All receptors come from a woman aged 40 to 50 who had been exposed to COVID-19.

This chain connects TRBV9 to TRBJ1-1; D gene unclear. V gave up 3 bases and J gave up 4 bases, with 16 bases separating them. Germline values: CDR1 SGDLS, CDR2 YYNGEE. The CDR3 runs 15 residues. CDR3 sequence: CASSALPSGSTEAFF. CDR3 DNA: TGTGCCAGCAGCGCGTTACCGTCAGGTTCCACTGAAGCTTTCTTT.

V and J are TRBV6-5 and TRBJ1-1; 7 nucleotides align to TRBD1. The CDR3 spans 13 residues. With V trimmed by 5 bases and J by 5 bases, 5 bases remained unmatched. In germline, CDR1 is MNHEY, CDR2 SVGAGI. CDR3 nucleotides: TGTGCCAGCAGTCGCGACAGGGCGACTGAAGCTTTCTTT. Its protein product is CASSRDRATEAFF.

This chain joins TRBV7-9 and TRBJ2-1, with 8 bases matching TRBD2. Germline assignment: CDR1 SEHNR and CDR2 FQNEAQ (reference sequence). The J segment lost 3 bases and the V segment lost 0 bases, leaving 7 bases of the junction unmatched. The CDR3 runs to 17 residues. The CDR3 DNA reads TGTGCCAGCAGCTTAGCGGCTAGCGGGTCTATCTACAATGAGCAGTTCTTC. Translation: CASSLAASGSIYNEQFF.

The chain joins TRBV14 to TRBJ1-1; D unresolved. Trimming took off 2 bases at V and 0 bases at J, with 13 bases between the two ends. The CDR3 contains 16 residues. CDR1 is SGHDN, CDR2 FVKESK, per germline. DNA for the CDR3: TGTGCCAGCAGCCAACTCTTTGCCGGGTTGAACACTGAAGCTTTCTTT. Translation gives CASSQLFAGLNTEAFF.

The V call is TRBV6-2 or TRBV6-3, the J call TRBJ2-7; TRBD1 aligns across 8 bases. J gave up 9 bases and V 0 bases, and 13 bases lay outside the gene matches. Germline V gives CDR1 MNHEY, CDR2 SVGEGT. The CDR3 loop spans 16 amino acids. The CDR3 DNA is TGTGCCAGCAGTTACTCGATCGGGACAGGATTACGAGGGCAGTACTTC. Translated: CASSYSIGTGLRGQYF.

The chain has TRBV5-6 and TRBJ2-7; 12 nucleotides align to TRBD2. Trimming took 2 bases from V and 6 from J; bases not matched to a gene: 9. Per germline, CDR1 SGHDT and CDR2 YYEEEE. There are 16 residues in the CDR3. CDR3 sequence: CASSFSTSGSSLEQYF. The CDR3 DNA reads TGTGCCAGCAGCTTCTCGACTAGCGGGAGCTCTCTCGAGCAGTACTTC. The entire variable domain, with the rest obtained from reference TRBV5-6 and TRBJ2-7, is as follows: DAGVTQSPTHLIKTRGQQVTLRCSPKSGHDTVSWYQQALGQGPQFIFQYYEEEERQRGNFPDRFSGHQFPNYSSELNVNALLLGDSALYLCASSFSTSGSSLEQYFGPGTRLTVT.

CDR3: CATSEGPIRTDTQYF. The CDR3 DNA sequence: TGTGCCACCAGTGAGGGGCCTATCAGGACAGATACGCAGTATTTT. The V and J genes are TRBV24-1 and TRBJ2-3; possibly TRBD1 for D (5 bases). Trimming took off 4 bases at V and 3 bases at J, with 13 bases between the two ends. This CDR3 is 15 amino acids long. Germline V gene lookup returns CDR1 KGHDR and CDR2 SFDVKD.